Described below is a single T cell receptor (beta chain) sequence and its context. The antigen is not known. The CDR3 sequence is 15 residues long. The germline V gene has CDR1 ENHRY and CDR2 SYGVKD. Deletions cut 5 bases from V and 6 bases from J, with 18 bases between. This record belongs to a study of Ad26.COV2.S vaccination and SARS-CoV-2 variants. Study-wide results and caveats: Substantial breadth in spike-specific CD8+ and CD4+ T cell responses was reportedly seen after vaccination. Total T cell responses may have been underestimated by the TCR breadth and depth analyses.

Documented treatment: about 20 received Ad26.COV2.S at low or high dose, single or two shots; roughly five received placebo; per-sample allocation not given. Specimens were obtained on day 63 following the first vaccine or placebo injection. Sequencing used immunoSEQ multiplex PCR; TCRdb keeps in-frame clones, though not all of them. The table lists approximately 240,000 clones, 85% to 90% of them singletons. The V and J genes are TRBV10-3 and TRBJ2-3, with a weak D call TRBD1 (6 bases). The TCR was taken from a person aged 18-60 years who received the Ad26.COV2.S COVID-19 vaccine or a placebo. Here the sequenced sample was peripheral blood, taken in a trial of Ad26.COV2.S vaccine versus placebo. CDR3 loop: CAISFRDITKDTQYF. Here the CDR3 DNA reads TGTGCCATCAGTTTCCGGGACATAACGAAGGATACGCAGTATTTT.